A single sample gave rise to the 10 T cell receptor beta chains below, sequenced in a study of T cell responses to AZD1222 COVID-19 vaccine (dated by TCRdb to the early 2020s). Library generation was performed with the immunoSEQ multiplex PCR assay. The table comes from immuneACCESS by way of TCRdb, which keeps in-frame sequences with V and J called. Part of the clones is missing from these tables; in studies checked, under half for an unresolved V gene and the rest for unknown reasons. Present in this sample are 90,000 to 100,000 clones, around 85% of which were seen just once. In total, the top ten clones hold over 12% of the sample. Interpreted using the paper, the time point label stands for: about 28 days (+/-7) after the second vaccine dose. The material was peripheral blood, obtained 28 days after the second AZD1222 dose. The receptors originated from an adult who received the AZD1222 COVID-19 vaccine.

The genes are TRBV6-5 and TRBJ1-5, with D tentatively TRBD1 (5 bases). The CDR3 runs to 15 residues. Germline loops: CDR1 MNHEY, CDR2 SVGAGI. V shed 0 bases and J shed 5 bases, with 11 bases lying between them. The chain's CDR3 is CASSYSAGLDQPQHF. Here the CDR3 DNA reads TGTGCCAGCAGTTACTCAGCGGGGCTCGATCAGCCCCAGCATTTT.

In DNA form, the CDR3 reads TGCGCCAGCAGCCAGGAGGCTAATGAAAAACTGTTTTTT. Translation gives CASSQEANEKLFF. The V and J genes are TRBV5-1 and TRBJ1-4; unclear D gene. The CDR3 length is 13 residues. Looked up from germline, CDR1 is SGHRS and CDR2 is YFSETQ. V lost 4 bases to trimming and J lost 3 bases, with 7 bases between them.

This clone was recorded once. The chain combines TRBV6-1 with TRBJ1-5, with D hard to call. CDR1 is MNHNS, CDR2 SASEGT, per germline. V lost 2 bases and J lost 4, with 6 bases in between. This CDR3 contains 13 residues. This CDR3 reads CASSETKNQPQHF. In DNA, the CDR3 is TGTGCCAGCAGTGAAACGAAGAATCAGCCCCAGCATTTT.

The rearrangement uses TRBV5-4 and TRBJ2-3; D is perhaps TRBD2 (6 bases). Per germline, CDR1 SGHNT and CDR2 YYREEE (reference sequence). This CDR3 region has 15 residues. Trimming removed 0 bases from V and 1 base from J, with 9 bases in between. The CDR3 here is CASSLGGVGTDTQYF. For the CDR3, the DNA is TGTGCCAGCAGCTTGGGCGGGGTAGGCACAGATACGCAGTATTTT.

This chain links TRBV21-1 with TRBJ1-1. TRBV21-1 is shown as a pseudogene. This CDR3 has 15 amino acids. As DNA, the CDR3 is TGTGCCAGCAGCAACGGGGATAGGGGGAACACTGAAGCTTTCTTT. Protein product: CASSNGDRGNTEAFF.

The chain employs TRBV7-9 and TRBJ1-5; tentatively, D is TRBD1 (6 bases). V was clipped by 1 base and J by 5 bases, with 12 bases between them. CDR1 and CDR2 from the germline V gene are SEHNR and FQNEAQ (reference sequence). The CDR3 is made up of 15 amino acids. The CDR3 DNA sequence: TGTGCCAGCAGCTTAGACGAGACAGGCCATCAGCCCCAGCATTTT. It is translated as CASSLDETGHQPQHF.

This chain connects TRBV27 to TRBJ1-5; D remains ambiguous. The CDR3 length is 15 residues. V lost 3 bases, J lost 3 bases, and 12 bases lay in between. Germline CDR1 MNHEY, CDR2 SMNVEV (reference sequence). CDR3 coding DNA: TGTGCCAGCAGTTTGGCGGGAGCCAACAATCAGCCCCAGCATTTT. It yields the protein CASSLAGANNQPQHF.

The CDR3, as DNA: TGTGCCAGCAGCCCTCGTCTGCGGGGGGCCTACAATGAGCAGTTCTTC. Translated: CASSPRLRGAYNEQFF. The rearrangement links TRBV7-3 to TRBJ2-1, with 8 bases identical to TRBD2. Looked up from germline, CDR1 is SGHTA and CDR2 is FQGTGA. The CDR3 has 16 residues. V dropped 5 bases and J dropped 2; count of bases not matched to a gene: 8.

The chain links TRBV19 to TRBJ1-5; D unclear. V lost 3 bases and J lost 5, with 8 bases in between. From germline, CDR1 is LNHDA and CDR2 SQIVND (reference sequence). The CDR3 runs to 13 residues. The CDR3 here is CASSMREYQPQHF. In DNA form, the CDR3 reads TGTGCCAGTAGTATGCGGGAGTATCAGCCCCAGCATTTT.

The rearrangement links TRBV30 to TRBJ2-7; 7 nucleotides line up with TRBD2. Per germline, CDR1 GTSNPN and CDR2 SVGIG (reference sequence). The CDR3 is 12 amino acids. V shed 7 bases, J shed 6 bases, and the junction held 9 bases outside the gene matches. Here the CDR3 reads CASWDYRAEQYF. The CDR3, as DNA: TGTGCCTCCTGGGACTATCGGGCCGAGCAGTACTTC.